This T cell receptor beta chain was found in a study of memory CD4+ T cells and cytomegalovirus serostatus. Notes on the study in general: Suggested: most of the CMV-linked TCR signature lies in CD4+ memory cells.

Points on this clone: Its antigen remains unidentified.

Method: immunoSEQ multiplex PCR; TCRdb's copy keeps in-frame clones and lacks some. The table has around 32,000 clones, about three quarters seen once; the top ten hold 0.6% to 0.7%. The sort gate was single viable CD3+CD4+CD8-CD45RO+ cells for memory CD4+ T cells. CDR1 and CDR2 (germline): LNHDA, SQIVND (reference sequence). V lost 5 bases and J 7 bases, leaving 17 bases between the germline ends. CDR3 length: 14 amino acids. Input material: memory CD4+ T cells from blood. This sequence joins TRBV19 and TRBJ2-5; D not resolved. The sequence was obtained from an adult in good health and CMV-seronegative. Some clones in this sample may be carry-over from other donors' samples. The CDR3 nucleotides are TGTGCCAGTAGTTTCGACCCCAACTTGGGGACCCAGTACTTC. It translates to CASSFDPNLGTQYF.